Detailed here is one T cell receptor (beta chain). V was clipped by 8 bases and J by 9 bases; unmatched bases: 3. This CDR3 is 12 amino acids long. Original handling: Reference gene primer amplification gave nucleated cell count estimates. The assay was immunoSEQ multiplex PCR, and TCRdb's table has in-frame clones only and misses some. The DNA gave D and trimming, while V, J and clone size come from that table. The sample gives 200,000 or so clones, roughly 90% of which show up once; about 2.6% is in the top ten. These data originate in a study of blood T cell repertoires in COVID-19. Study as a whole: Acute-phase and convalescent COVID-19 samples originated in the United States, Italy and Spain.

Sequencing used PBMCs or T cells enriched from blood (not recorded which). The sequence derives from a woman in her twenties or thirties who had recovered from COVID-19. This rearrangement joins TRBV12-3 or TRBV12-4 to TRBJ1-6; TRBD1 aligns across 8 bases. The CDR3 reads CASGQGGSPLHF. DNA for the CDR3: TGTGCCAGCGGACAGGGCGGTTCACCCCTCCACTTT.